This T cell receptor (beta chain) stems from a study of OX40 agonist ivuxolimab in advanced cancers. Regarding the complete study: Ivuxolimab, which targeted the costimulatory receptor OX40 (CD134), was an agonistic, fully human IgG2 monoclonal antibody. Intravenous ivuxolimab was administered to patients every 2 weeks at six dose levels: 0.01, 0.1, 0.3, 1.5, 3 and 10 mg/kg. Of the roughly 52 patients in dose escalation, 19 had hepatocellular carcinoma, some 15 had melanoma, 9 had renal cell carcinoma and 9 had head and neck cancer. In the dose-escalation cohort, around four fifths of patients were male, and the mean age was around 60 years, with a range of roughly 20 to 80. Prior anti-PD-1, anti-PD-L1 or anti-CTLA-4 therapy was permitted, and about two fifths of dose-escalation patients had received checkpoint inhibitors. Three dose-escalation patients achieved partial responses, one with hepatocellular carcinoma and two with cutaneous melanoma. Peripheral TCRbeta sequencing aimed to test whether ivuxolimab altered TCR sequence diversity and caused clonal T-cell expansion. The paper reports the monotherapy dose-escalation portion (N ≈ 50 patients) of the phase I ivuxolimab trial.

To sequence the TCRbeta CDR3 region, genomic DNA was isolated from the sorted cells. The immunoSEQ Assay was used for sequencing of TCRbeta CDR3 regions. As stored in TCRdb, this immuneACCESS dataset retains in-frame rearrangements with V and J assigned. A fraction of the clones does not appear; measured against another copy, unresolved V genes explain less than half of the discrepancy, and the remainder lacks a known reason. The sample table lists roughly 100,000 clones, 90% of them with a count of one. About 1.5% of the sample is taken by the ten largest. Remarks on this clone: No antigen is known for it. No much larger clone is present one base from it, and per-base qualities are unavailable.

What the study reported, not specific to this receptor: The antigen specificity of the peripheral T cells that underwent clonal expansion was not determined. Low levels of normalized T-cell clonal expansion were also shown by some nonresponding patients. In the 0.1-3.0 mg/kg groups, partial responders were among the patients with the lowest normalized peripheral clonal expansion, particularly in CD8+ T cells. After ivuxolimab, more expanded clones were found on average in CD8+ T cells than in CD4+ T cells. At doses from 0.1 to 3.0 mg/kg, clonal expansion was seen in both CD4+ and CD8+ blood T cells between baseline and week 6.

The trial excluded patients who had a history of autoimmune disease or who were on systemic immunosuppression. Peripheral blood for TCR sequencing was collected from all dose cohorts at baseline, on cycle 4 day 1, and on cycle 7 day 1. Samples were obtained from an open-label, multicenter, first-in-human phase I dose-escalation trial of ivuxolimab. The trial enrolled adults with locally advanced or metastatic head and neck squamous cell, hepatocellular, melanoma or renal cell carcinoma. CD4+ and CD8+ T cells were sorted separately from peripheral blood before TCR sequencing. Inclusive of the bounding cysteine and phenylalanine, the CDR3 is 15 residues long. Just the 45-base CDR3 DNA is kept, in frame starting at base 1. The V end loses 2 bases and the J end loses 0 bases, and a stretch of 11 bases separates them. From a lookup of the germline V gene, CDR1 and CDR2 are KGHSH and LQKENI.

The chain employs TRBV18 and TRBJ2-7; the D gene is possibly TRBD1 or TRBD2, each agreeing over 6 bases. This TCR came from an adult with an advanced solid tumor such as melanoma, head and neck, liver or kidney cancer. The sample here was CD4+ or CD8+ T cells sorted from blood, taken in a trial of the OX40 agonist ivuxolimab. CDR3 reads: CASSPGGGLSYEQYF. The DNA reads as follows: TGTGCCAGCTCACCAGGAGGGGGGCTCTCCTACGAGCAGTACTTC.